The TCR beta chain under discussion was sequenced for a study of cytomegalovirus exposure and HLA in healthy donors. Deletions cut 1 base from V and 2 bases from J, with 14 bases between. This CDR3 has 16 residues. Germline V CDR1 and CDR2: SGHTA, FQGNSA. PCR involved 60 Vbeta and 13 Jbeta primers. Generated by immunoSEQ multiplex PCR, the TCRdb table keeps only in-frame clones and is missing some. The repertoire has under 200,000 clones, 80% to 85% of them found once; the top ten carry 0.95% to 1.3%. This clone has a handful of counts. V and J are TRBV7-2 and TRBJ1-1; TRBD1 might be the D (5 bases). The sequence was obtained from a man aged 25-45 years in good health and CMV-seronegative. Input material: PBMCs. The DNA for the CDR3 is TGTGCCAGCAGCTTAGGGGGCGGGGTGAGAAACACTGAAGCTTTCTTT. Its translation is CASSLGGGVRNTEAFF.